These 21 T cell receptor beta chains share one sample of origin, sequenced in a study of shared clonotypes between healthy human individuals. Sequencing was performed with immunoSEQ multiplex PCR; in TCRdb, only in-frame clones are kept and a portion is missing. The sample includes about 1 million clones, 60% to 80% of them seen just once. The sample consisted of memory CD4+ T cells sorted from blood. Subset here: CD45RA-negative fraction. The receptors originated from a young man in good health.

The gene calls are TRBV6-1 and TRBJ1-1, with no clear D. Germline assignment: CDR1 MNHNS and CDR2 SASEGT. V was trimmed by 6 bases and J by 6 bases, leaving 8 bases between them. The CDR3 has 11 amino acids. The CDR3 here is CASSSVPEAFF. The CDR3 nucleotides read TGTGCCAGCAGCTCCGTCCCTGAAGCTTTCTTT.

The chain has TRBV2 and TRBJ2-2; the D gene is possibly TRBD1 (5 bases). Trimming pared 6 bases from V and 2 bases from J, leaving 13 bases between. There are 15 residues in the CDR3. CDR1 is SNHLY, CDR2 FYNNEI, per germline. CDR3 in amino acids: CASSESQGNTGELFF. The DNA of the CDR3 is TGTGCCAGCAGCGAATCCCAGGGAAACACCGGGGAGCTGTTTTTT.

In the case of this clone: The sample contains more than one DNA sequence encoding this CDR3. The chain employs TRBV5-1 and TRBJ2-1, with D tentatively TRBD1 (5 bases). V was shortened by 0 bases and J by 1 base, with 5 bases between the two germline ends. The CDR3 is 14 residues long. Per germline, CDR1 SGHRS and CDR2 YFSETQ. The CDR3 here is CASSLAGSYNEQFF. The CDR3 nucleotides are TGCGCCAGCAGCTTGGCAGGGTCCTACAATGAGCAGTTCTTC.

V gene TRBV7-9 combines with J gene TRBJ2-1, with D tentatively TRBD1 (7 bases). The CDR3 length is 14 residues. V gave up 5 bases and J gave up 5 bases, with 13 bases separating them. The germline CDR1 and CDR2 sequences are SEHNR and FQNEAQ (reference sequence). The CDR3 DNA follows: TGTGCCAGCAGCCTGCGGGACAGTCACAATGAGCAGTTCTTC. Translated, it gives CASSLRDSHNEQFF.

The J gene is TRBJ2-6, the V gene TRBV27, with TRBD1 matching over 11 bases. The CDR3 runs 17 residues. Germline assignment: CDR1 MNHEY and CDR2 SMNVEV (reference sequence). The V gene end was trimmed by 8 bases and the J gene end by 2 bases; junction bases not matched to a gene: 8. CDR3 in amino acids: CASSGQGAIAGANVLTF. Here the CDR3 DNA reads TGTGCCAGCTCCGGACAGGGGGCGATTGCTGGGGCCAACGTCCTGACTTTC.

The chain has TRBV19 and TRBJ1-5; perhaps TRBD1 as D (5 bases). Per germline, CDR1 LNHDA and CDR2 SQIVND (reference sequence). Trimming cost V 8 bases and J 7 bases, with 18 bases left between them. This CDR3 is built from 14 residues. For the CDR3, the DNA is TGTGCCAGTCAACGGGCAGGGATAAAACAGCCCCAGCATTTT. As protein: CASQRAGIKQPQHF.

V and J are TRBV5-3 and TRBJ2-5; unclear D gene. TRBV5-3 counts as an open reading frame of uncertain function. The CDR3 extends over 12 amino acids. Trimming took 3 bases from V and 5 from J, leaving 8 bases between them. For the CDR3, the DNA is TGTGCCAGAAGCTATCGGCCTGAGACCCAGTACTTC. This encodes CARSYRPETQYF.

This clone appeared a few times. The chain has TRBV5-5 and TRBJ1-2; D may be TRBD1 (5 bases). Germline values: CDR1 SGHKS, CDR2 YYEKEE (reference sequence). This CDR3 comprises 13 residues. The V end was cut by 8 bases, the J end by 2 bases, with 13 bases between. The CDR3 bases are TGTGCCAGTATTAGGACACTCAACTATGGCTACACCTTC. Translated, it gives CASIRTLNYGYTF.

For this clone: Other nucleotide sequences in the sample specify the same CDR3. The chain couples TRBV30 to TRBJ2-5; D possibly corresponds to TRBD1 (5 bases). Trimming pared 1 base from V and 2 bases from J, leaving 8 bases between. There are 13 residues in the CDR3. Germline loops: CDR1 GTSNPN, CDR2 SVGIG (reference sequence). CDR3 coding DNA: TGTGCCTGGAGTGGGGGCCTTCAAGAGACCCAGTACTTC. The encoded protein is CAWSGGLQETQYF.

The chain is built from TRBV2 and TRBJ1-1, with 9 positions matching TRBD1. V was clipped by 1 base and J by 11 bases; unmatched bases: 8. The germline gives CDR1 SNHLY, CDR2 FYNNEI. This CDR3 spans 14 amino acids. The CDR3 reads CASSEVGQGLGAFF. CDR3 sequence (DNA): TGTGCCAGCAGTGAAGTGGGACAGGGATTGGGGGCTTTCTTT.

The J gene is TRBJ2-1, the V gene TRBV2, with a possible D match to TRBD2 (6 bases). Germline V CDR1 and CDR2: SNHLY, FYNNEI. The CDR3 extends over 13 amino acids. Trimming shortened V by 7 bases and J by 4 bases, and 11 bases separated the two germline ends. CDR3 in amino acids: CASNRDLYNEQFF. The CDR3 nucleotides read TGTGCCAGCAACCGGGACTTGTACAATGAGCAGTTCTTC.

This sequence joins TRBV10-1 and TRBJ1-1, with a possible D match to TRBD1 (5 bases). The CDR3 extends over 13 amino acids. Germline assignment: CDR1 WNHNN and CDR2 SYGVQD (reference sequence). The V and J ends lost 5 bases and 5 bases respectively, with 12 bases between them. Here the CDR3 DNA reads TGCGCCAGCAGTCAGGGATGGGAGACTGAAGCTTTCTTT. This gives the protein CASSQGWETEAFF.

The gene calls are TRBV7-2 and TRBJ2-1, with no clear D. This CDR3 has 12 amino acids. The germline CDR1 and CDR2 sequences are SGHTA and FQGNSA. Trimming removed 5 bases at V and 13 bases at J, with 15 bases between. CDR3 in amino acids: CASSPRKPLQFF. CDR3 sequence (DNA): TGTGCCAGCAGCCCAAGGAAACCTCTTCAGTTCTTC.

V is TRBV5-1 and J is TRBJ1-6; possibly TRBD1 for D (5 bases). Deletions cut 3 bases from V and 14 bases from J, with 21 bases between. The CDR3 covers 15 residues. Germline CDR1 and CDR2: SGHRS and YFSETQ. The CDR3 sequence: CASSYTGASKESLHF. The CDR3 DNA reads TGCGCCAGCAGCTATACCGGGGCCTCAAAAGAGTCCCTCCACTTT.

Concerning this clone itself: The identical CDR3 is also encoded by other nucleotide sequences in the sample. The V and J genes are TRBV18 and TRBJ1-1; possibly TRBD1 for D (5 bases). From germline, CDR1 is KGHSH and CDR2 LQKENI. The CDR3 has 13 amino acids. Trimming took 6 bases from V and 0 from J, leaving 8 bases between them. The CDR3 is CASSPDMNTEAFF. The CDR3 coding sequence is TGTGCCAGCTCGCCGGACATGAACACTGAAGCTTTCTTT.

This chain connects TRBV29-1 to TRBJ2-2; D might be TRBD1 (5 bases). Looked up from germline, CDR1 is SQVTM and CDR2 is ANQGSEA. The CDR3 runs to 14 residues. V lost 3 bases and J 5 bases, leaving 13 bases between the germline ends. The CDR3 DNA follows: TGCAGCGTTGAGTCCAGGGTCGGTACCGGGGAGCTGTTTTTT. This translates into CSVESRVGTGELFF.

In regard to this clone: In the same sample, other DNA sequences code for this CDR3. The V call is TRBV10-2, the J call TRBJ1-5, with 8 nucleotides matching TRBD1. From germline, CDR1 is WSHSY and CDR2 SAAADI. The junction had 9 bases not matched to a gene; V was cut back by 2 bases and J by 9 bases. The CDR3 sequence is 15 residues long. The CDR3 DNA reads TGCGCCAGCAGTGAGCAGGGCACAGGGGGTTGGCCCCAGCATTTT. It codes for CASSEQGTGGWPQHF.

This clone was found a few times. The chain has TRBV5-8 and TRBJ2-2; 7 nucleotides line up with TRBD1. The CDR3 runs 15 residues. V shed 4 bases, J shed 1 base, and the junction held 4 bases outside the gene matches. Germline CDR1 and CDR2: SGHTS and YDEGEE. CDR3 amino acids: CASSTGQVNTGELFF. DNA of the CDR3: TGTGCCAGCAGCACCGGACAGGTGAACACCGGGGAGCTGTTTTTT.

J is TRBJ2-1 and V is TRBV25-1; no definite D call. Per germline, CDR1 MGHDK and CDR2 SYGVNS. The CDR3 contains 11 residues. V lost 3 bases to trimming and J lost 8 bases, with 5 bases between them. Here the CDR3 reads CASSDSYEQFF. As DNA, the CDR3 is TGTGCCAGCAGTGATTCCTATGAGCAGTTCTTC.

V gene TRBV28 combines with J gene TRBJ1-4; unclear D gene. Trimming removed 7 bases at V and 7 bases at J, with 10 bases between. Germline lookup yields CDR1 MDHEN and CDR2 SYDVKM. This CDR3 has 12 residues. CDR3 coding DNA: TGTGCCAGCACCTACGGAGGTGAAAAACTGTTTTTT. Translated, it gives CASTYGGEKLFF.

This clone has only a few counts. The chain links TRBV5-1 to TRBJ1-2, with 7 nucleotides matching TRBD1. After removal of 4 bases from V and 4 bases from J, the junction contained 7 bases not matched to a gene. Germline loops: CDR1 SGHRS, CDR2 YFSETQ. The CDR3 totals 14 residues. CDR3 residues: CASSAPGQTYGYTF. The CDR3 DNA reads as TGCGCCAGCAGCGCGCCGGGACAGACCTATGGCTACACCTTC.